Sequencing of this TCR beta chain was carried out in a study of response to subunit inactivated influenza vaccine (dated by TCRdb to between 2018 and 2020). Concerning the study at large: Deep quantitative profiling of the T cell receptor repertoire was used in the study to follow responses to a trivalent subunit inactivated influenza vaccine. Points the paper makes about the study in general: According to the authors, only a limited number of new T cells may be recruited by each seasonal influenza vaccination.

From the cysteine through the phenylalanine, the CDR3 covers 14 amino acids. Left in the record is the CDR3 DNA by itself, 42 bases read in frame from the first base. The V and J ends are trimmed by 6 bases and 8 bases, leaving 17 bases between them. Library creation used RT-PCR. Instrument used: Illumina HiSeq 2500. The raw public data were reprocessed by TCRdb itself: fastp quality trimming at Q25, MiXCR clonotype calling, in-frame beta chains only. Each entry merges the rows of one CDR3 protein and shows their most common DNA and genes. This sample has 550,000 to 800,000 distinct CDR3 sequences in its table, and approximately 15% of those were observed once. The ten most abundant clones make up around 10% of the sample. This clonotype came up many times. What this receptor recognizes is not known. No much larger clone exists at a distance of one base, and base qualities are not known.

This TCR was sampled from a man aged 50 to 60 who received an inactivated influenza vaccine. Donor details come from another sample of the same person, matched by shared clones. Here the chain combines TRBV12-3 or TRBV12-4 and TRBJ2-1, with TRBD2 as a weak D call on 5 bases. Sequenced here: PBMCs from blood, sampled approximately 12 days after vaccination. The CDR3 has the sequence CASSLGEKIDEQFF. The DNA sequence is TGTGCCAGCAGCCTCGGGGAGAAGATCGATGAGCAGTTCTTC.